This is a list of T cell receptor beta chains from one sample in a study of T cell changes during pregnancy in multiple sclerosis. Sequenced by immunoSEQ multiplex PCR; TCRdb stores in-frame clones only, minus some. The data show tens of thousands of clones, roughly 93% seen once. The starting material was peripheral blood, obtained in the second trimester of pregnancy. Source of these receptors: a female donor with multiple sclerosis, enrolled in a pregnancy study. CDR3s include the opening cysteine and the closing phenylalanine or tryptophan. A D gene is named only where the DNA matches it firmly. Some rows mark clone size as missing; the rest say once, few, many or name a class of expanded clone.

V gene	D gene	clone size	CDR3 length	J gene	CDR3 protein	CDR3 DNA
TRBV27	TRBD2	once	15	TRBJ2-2	CASSLSLAGTGELFF	TGTGCCAGCAGTTTATCGCTAGCGGGCACCGGGGAGCTGTTTTTT
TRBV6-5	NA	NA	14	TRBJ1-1	CASSYGGGGTEAFF	TGTGCCAGCAGTTATGGTGGCGGCGGCACTGAAGCTTTCTTT
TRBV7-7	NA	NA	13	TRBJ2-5	CASSRGFQETQYF	TGTGCCAGCAGCCGAGGGTTCCAAGAGACCCAGTACTTC
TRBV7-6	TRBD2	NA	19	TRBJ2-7	CASSSIRGPSGGKIYEQYF	TGTGCCAGCAGCTCCATCCGGGGACCCAGCGGGGGGAAAATCTACGAGCAGTACTTC
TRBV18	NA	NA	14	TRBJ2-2	CASSPPHYTGELFF	TGTGCCAGCTCACCACCACATTACACCGGGGAGCTGTTTTTT
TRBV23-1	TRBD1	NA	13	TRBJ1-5	CASPGQGYQPQHF	TGCGCCAGCCCCGGACAGGGTTATCAGCCCCAGCATTTT
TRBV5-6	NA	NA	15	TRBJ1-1	CASSLQNSMNTEAFF	TGTGCCAGCAGCTTGCAGAACAGCATGAACACTGAAGCTTTCTTT
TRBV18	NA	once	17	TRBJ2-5	CASSQLFGDYYQETQYF	TGTGCCAGCTCACAGCTTTTCGGAGACTACTACCAAGAGACCCAGTACTTC
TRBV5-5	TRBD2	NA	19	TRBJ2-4	CASSLELAGLLTAKNIQYF	TGTGCCAGCAGCTTGGAACTAGCGGGCCTTTTGACGGCCAAAAACATTCAGTACTTC
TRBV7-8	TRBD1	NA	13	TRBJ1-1	CASSRTGNTEAFF	TGTGCCAGCAGCAGGACAGGGAACACTGAAGCTTTCTTT
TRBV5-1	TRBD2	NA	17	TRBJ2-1	CASSFGLAGEKNNEQFF	TGCGCCAGCAGCTTCGGGCTAGCGGGGGAAAAAAACAATGAGCAGTTCTTC
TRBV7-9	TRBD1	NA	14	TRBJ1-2	CASSSTGTGDGYTF	TGTGCCAGCAGCTCGACCGGGACAGGGGATGGCTACACCTTC
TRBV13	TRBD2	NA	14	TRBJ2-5	CASSSGGAQETQYF	TGTGCCAGCAGCTCCGGGGGGGCACAAGAGACCCAGTACTTC
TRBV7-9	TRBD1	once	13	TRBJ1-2	CASSTTGAYGYTF	TGTGCCAGCAGCACGACAGGGGCCTATGGCTACACCTTC
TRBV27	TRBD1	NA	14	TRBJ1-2	CASSLGGRGIGYTF	TGTGCCAGCAGTTTAGGGGGCAGGGGGATAGGCTACACCTTC
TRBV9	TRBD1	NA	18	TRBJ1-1	CASSVGGTGYLGGTEAFF	TGTGCCAGCAGCGTAGGGGGGACAGGGTACCTTGGGGGGACTGAAGCTTTCTTT
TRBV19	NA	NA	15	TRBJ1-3	CASTDLSKSGNTIYF	TGTGCCAGTACGGACTTATCAAAGTCTGGAAACACCATATATTTT
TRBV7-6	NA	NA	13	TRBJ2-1	CASSSLANNEQFF	TGTGCCAGCAGCTCTCTAGCGAACAATGAGCAGTTCTTC
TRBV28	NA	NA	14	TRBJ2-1	CASSPGGAWDEQFF	TGTGCCAGCAGCCCCGGAGGGGCTTGGGATGAGCAGTTCTTC
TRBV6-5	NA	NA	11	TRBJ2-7	CASSRSNEQYF	TGTGCCAGCAGCCGGAGCAACGAGCAGTACTTC
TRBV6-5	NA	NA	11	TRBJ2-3	CASSTRDTQYF	TGTGCCAGCAGTACTAGGGATACGCAGTATTTT
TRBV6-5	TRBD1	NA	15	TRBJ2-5	CASSSTGQGGETQYF	TGTGCCAGCAGTTCCACCGGACAGGGTGGAGAGACCCAGTACTTC
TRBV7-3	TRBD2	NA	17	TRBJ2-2	CASSARGLLAGSPELFF	TGTGCCAGCAGCGCAAGGGGTTTGCTAGCGGGTTCTCCTGAGCTGTTTTTT
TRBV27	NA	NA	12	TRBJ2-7	CASSFGGYEQYF	TGTGCCAGCAGTTTCGGCGGCTACGAGCAGTACTTC